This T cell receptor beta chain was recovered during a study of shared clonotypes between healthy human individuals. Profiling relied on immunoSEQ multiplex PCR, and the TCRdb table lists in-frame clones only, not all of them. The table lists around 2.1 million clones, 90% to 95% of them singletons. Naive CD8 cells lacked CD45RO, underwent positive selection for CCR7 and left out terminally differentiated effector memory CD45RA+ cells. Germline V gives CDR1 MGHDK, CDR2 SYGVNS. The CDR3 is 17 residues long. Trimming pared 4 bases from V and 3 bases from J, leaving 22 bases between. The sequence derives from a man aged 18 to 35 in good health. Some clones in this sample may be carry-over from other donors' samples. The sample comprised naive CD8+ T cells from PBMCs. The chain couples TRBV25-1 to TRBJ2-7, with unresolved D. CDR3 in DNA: TGTGCCAGCAGTGGCCGTAGCCTAAGCGACCCCGACTACGAGCAGTACTTC. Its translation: CASSGRSLSDPDYEQYF.